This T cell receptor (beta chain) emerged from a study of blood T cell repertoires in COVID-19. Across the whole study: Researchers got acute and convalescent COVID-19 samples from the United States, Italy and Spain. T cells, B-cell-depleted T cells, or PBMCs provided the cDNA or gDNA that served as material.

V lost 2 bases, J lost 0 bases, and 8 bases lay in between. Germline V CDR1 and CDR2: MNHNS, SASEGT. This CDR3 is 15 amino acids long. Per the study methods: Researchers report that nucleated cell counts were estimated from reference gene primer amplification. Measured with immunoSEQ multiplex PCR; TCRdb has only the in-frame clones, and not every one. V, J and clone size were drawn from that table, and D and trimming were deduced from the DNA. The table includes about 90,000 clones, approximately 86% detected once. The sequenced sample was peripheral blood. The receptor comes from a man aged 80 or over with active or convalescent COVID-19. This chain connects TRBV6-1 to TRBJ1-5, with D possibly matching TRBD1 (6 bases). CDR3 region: CASSEYRASNQPQHF. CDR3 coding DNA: TGTGCCAGCAGTGAATACAGGGCTAGCAATCAGCCCCAGCATTTT.